This T cell receptor (beta chain) was identified during a study of T-cell reconstitution after alpha-beta-depleted transplantation in children. Study-wide findings and caveats: Fresh T-cell production supplied most of the T-cell counts and diversity seen one year after transplant. At around two months after transplant, the alpha-beta T cells were reportedly derived from several hundred expanded clones that came from non-depleted graft cells. Surviving recipient cells, namely T cells and thymic progenitors, were the source of high day-60 TCRbeta diversity in some patients.

Trimming cost V 5 bases and J 6 bases, with 16 bases left between them. The CDR3 totals 15 residues. The germline V gene encodes CDR1 MNHEY and CDR2 SVGEGT. Unique molecular identifiers were incorporated during preparation of the TCRbeta library. TCRdb analysed the PCR reads with MiXCR anew, one entry per CDR3 protein. This sample yields roughly 570,000 distinct CDR3 sequences, of which over 25% are seen a single time; 35% to 40% belongs to the top ten. This clonotype was counted a few times. As yet, its antigen is unknown. The material sequenced was PBMCs, taken before TCRalphabeta/CD19-depleted stem cell transplant. The TCR comes from a boy in the first two years of life with Wiskott-Aldrich syndrome, due to receive a stem cell transplant. This chain uses TRBV6-2 or TRBV6-3 with TRBJ2-2; D call uncertain. CDR3 residues: CASSRARIPPGELFF. CDR3 DNA: TGTGCCAGCAGTAGGGCCAGGATCCCTCCCGGGGAGCTGTTTTTT.